These 25 T cell receptor beta chains share one sample of origin, sequenced in a study of post-analysis software for immune sequencing data. No antigen has been assigned to these receptors. Notes on the study in general: There were five or six TRBV segments more frequent in patients than controls, and TRBV5-6, TRBV5-1 and TRBV20-1 were among them.

Researchers reported that TCR beta cDNA libraries carried unique molecular identifiers. MiXCR was run by TCRdb on the PCR reads, yielding one entry per CDR3 protein. Among fewer than 850,000 distinct CDR3 sequences listed, roughly 29% were seen once. The sequencing input was blood. These receptors were obtained from a girl between 10 and 17 years old with multiple sclerosis.

The V call is TRBV29-1, the J call TRBJ2-3; TRBD2 matches at 10 bases. Germline CDR1 and CDR2: SQVTM and ANQGSEA. V lost 5 bases and J lost 4; bases outside the gene matches: 9. This CDR3 region has 15 residues. The CDR3: CSVPSGRGRADTQYF. The CDR3 DNA is TGCAGCGTTCCGAGCGGGAGGGGTAGGGCAGATACGCAGTATTTT.

A remark on this clonotype: This sequence may be a read error, since a much larger clone differs from it by one base. V gene TRBV7-2 combines with J gene TRBJ2-1, with D possibly TRBD1 on 5 matching bases. Germline V gene data show CDR1 as SGHTA and CDR2 as FQGNSA. V was cut by 11 bases and J by 0 bases, with 20 bases left in between. The CDR3 totals 16 residues. CDR3 amino acids: CAGYQGDPSSYNEQFF. CDR3 in DNA: TGTGCCGGCTACCAAGGGGATCCCAGCTCCTACAATGAGCAGTTCTTC. Full variable domain (missing parts from reference TRBV7-2 and TRBJ2-1): GAGVSQSPSNKVTEKGKDVELRCDPISGHTALYWYRQSLGQGLEFLIYFQGNSAPDKSGLPSDRFSAERTGGSVSTLTIQRTQQEDSAVYLCAGYQGDPSSYNEQFFGPGTRLTVL.

The gene calls are TRBV12-3 or TRBV12-4 and TRBJ2-5; D is unclear. V shed 2 bases and J shed 2 bases, with 9 bases lying between them. This CDR3 region has 14 residues. CDR3 nucleotide sequence: TGTGCCAGCAGTTTATACGGGTCTCAAGAGACCCAGTACTTC. Translated, it gives CASSLYGSQETQYF.

This clonotype occurred a few times. The chain couples TRBV3-1 to TRBJ2-7; no clear D gene. Germline V gene lookup returns CDR1 LGHDT and CDR2 YNNKEL (reference sequence). Trimming took off 4 bases at V and 7 bases at J, with 8 bases between the two ends. The CDR3 extends over 11 amino acids. CDR3 amino acids: CASSLQWEQYF. The CDR3 DNA sequence: TGTGCCAGCAGCCTGCAATGGGAGCAGTACTTC.

As DNA, the CDR3 is TGTGCCAGCAGCTTAACTAGCGGGGGAGTATACGAGCAGTACTTC. This translates into CASSLTSGGVYEQYF. The J gene is TRBJ2-7, the V gene TRBV6-2 or TRBV6-3; 11 bases fit TRBD2. The V segment lost 6 bases and the J segment 4 bases; nucleotides outside the gene matches: 8. The length of the CDR3 is 15 residues. Germline lookup yields CDR1 MNHEY and CDR2 SVGEGT.

This clonotype was seen only once. V is TRBV6-1 and J is TRBJ2-1; 10 bases are a match to TRBD1. The J call is in doubt because the DNA end fits TRBJ2-7 better. The CDR3 is made up of 15 amino acids. CDR1 is MNHNS, CDR2 SASEGT, per germline. The CDR3 spells CASRGTGETYNEQYF. CDR3 coding DNA: TGTGCCAGCAGGGGGACAGGGGAAACCTACAATGAGCAGTACTTC.

This clonotype was detected a few times. The CDR3 DNA is TGTGCCAGCAGTTACTCGTTAACTGGGAGCTCCTATAATTCACCCCTCCACTTT. This translates into CASSYSLTGSSYNSPLHF. This chain joins TRBV6-5 and TRBJ1-6; no clear D. CDR3 length: 18 residues. Trimming removed 0 bases at V and 0 bases at J, with 12 bases between. Germline V gene lookup returns CDR1 MNHEY and CDR2 SVGAGI.

This chain joins TRBV7-2 and TRBJ1-2; the match to TRBD1 covers 7 bases. Germline trimming cut 7 bases from V and 3 bases from J; bases unmatched to any gene: 5. The length of the CDR3 is 13 residues. Germline lookup yields CDR1 SGHTA and CDR2 FQGNSA. This CDR3 reads CASTDRVDYGYTF. Written as DNA, the CDR3 is TGTGCCAGCACTGACAGGGTGGACTATGGCTACACCTTC.

This clonotype was observed many times. The V gene is TRBV29-1, the J gene TRBJ1-2, with a tentative D call TRBD1 (6 bases). CDR1 is SQVTM and CDR2 is ANQGSEA in the germline V gene. This CDR3 is built from 11 residues. V gave up 6 bases and J gave up 7 bases, with 12 bases separating them. The CDR3 spells CSVITGFGYTF. Written as DNA, the CDR3 is TGCAGCGTCATCACAGGGTTTGGCTACACCTTC.

V is TRBV20-1 and J is TRBJ1-5; 8 positions agree with TRBD1. The CDR3 is made up of 15 amino acids. With V trimmed by 3 bases and J by 2 bases, 6 bases remained unmatched. Germline assignment: CDR1 DFQATT and CDR2 SNEGSKA (reference sequence). CDR3 loop: CSASATGVRNQPQHF. In DNA, the CDR3 is TGCAGTGCTAGTGCGACAGGGGTTCGCAATCAGCCCCAGCATTTT.

This clonotype was counted ten times or more. The chain carries TRBV20-1 and TRBJ1-2; D uncertain. Deletions cut 2 bases from V and 0 bases from J, with 7 bases between. The length of the CDR3 is 13 residues. Per the germline V gene, CDR1 is DFQATT and CDR2 is SNEGSKA (reference sequence). The chain's CDR3 is CSARLGANYGYTF. For the CDR3, the DNA is TGCAGTGCTAGATTGGGAGCTAACTATGGCTACACCTTC.

This chain uses TRBV11-2 with TRBJ2-1; D not certain. The CDR3 covers 14 residues. V lost 4 bases, J lost 6 bases, and 13 bases lay in between. In germline, CDR1 is SGHAT, CDR2 FQNNGV. The CDR3 loop is CASSSERVSNEQFF. DNA of the CDR3: TGTGCCAGCAGCTCGGAAAGGGTATCCAATGAGCAGTTCTTC.

The chain is built from TRBV24-1 and TRBJ2-3; 10 bases line up with TRBD1. Trimming took 4 bases from V and 2 from J; bases not matched to a gene: 11. The CDR3 contains 18 residues. CDR1 is KGHDR and CDR2 is SFDVKD in the germline V gene. The CDR3 DNA is TGTGCCACCAGTGAAATAAGAACCGGGACAGGGGACACAGATACGCAGTATTTT. Its translation: CATSEIRTGTGDTDTQYF.

The chain links TRBV5-1 to TRBJ2-3; TRBD2 matches at 11 bases. The V gene end was trimmed by 4 bases and the J gene end by 6 bases; junction bases not matched to a gene: 7. Germline lookup yields CDR1 SGHRS and CDR2 YFSETQ. CDR3 length: 15 residues. CDR3 amino acids: CASSLTTSGVDTQYF. CDR3 sequence (DNA): TGCGCCAGCAGCCTTACGACTAGCGGGGTTGATACGCAGTATTTT.

V gene TRBV12-3 or TRBV12-4 combines with J gene TRBJ2-2; 11 nucleotides match TRBD1. This CDR3 is 19 amino acids long. Losses at the gene ends were 5 bases for V and 2 bases for J; bases not matched to a gene: 13. The CDR3 DNA is TGTGCCAGCAGTCCCAAAGGGACAGGGGGTCCGTTAAACACCGGGGAGCTGTTTTTT. Residues: CASSPKGTGGPLNTGELFF.

The chain joins TRBV10-3 to TRBJ1-2; D gene ambiguous. This CDR3 has 15 residues. Germline CDR1 ENHRY, CDR2 SYGVKD. V was clipped by 0 bases and J by 3 bases, with 11 bases between them. The CDR3 nucleotides are TGTGCCATCAGTGAGTCGTTGACCAGGTACTATGGCTACACCTTC. Protein sequence: CAISESLTRYYGYTF.

This rearrangement joins TRBV4-3 to TRBJ1-2; possibly TRBD1 for D (5 bases). Per the germline V gene, CDR1 is LGHNA and CDR2 is YSLEER. The CDR3 extends over 15 amino acids. V lost 4 bases and J lost 0, with 12 bases in between. CDR3 sequence reads: CASSRGRTTNYGYTF. The CDR3 DNA sequence: TGCGCCAGCAGCCGGGGCAGGACCACTAACTATGGCTACACCTTC.

The chain combines TRBV7-2 with TRBJ1-5; D unresolved. V was clipped by 2 bases and J by 4 bases, with 12 bases between them. Looked up from germline, CDR1 is SGHTA and CDR2 is FQGNSA. This CDR3 contains 15 residues. The CDR3 DNA sequence: TGTGCCAGCAGCTTAAGTTCGGTGGGGAATCAGCCCCAGCATTTT. Translated, it gives CASSLSSVGNQPQHF.

Only a few counts were recorded for this clonotype. The chain is built from TRBV18 and TRBJ2-3; TRBD2 matches at 11 bases. With 4 bases clipped from V and 0 bases from J, the junction kept 9 bases outside the gene matches. Germline V gene sequence: CDR1 KGHSH, CDR2 LQKENI. The CDR3 covers 18 residues. The CDR3 DNA is TGTGCCAGCTCACTACTAGCGGGGGCAGAGAAGAGCACAGATACGCAGTATTTT. This codes for CASSLLAGAEKSTDTQYF.

This clonotype was counted a single time. The rearrangement links TRBV10-3 to TRBJ2-7; a possible D gene is TRBD1 (5 bases). The CDR3 has 13 amino acids. Germline V CDR1 and CDR2: ENHRY, SYGVKD. This CDR3 is CAVRQIVNSEQYF. CDR3 sequence (DNA): TGTGCTGTAAGACAGATAGTAAACTCCGAGCAGTACTTC.

The J gene is TRBJ1-1, the V gene TRBV7-9, with a tentative D call TRBD1 (5 bases). CDR3 length: 14 residues. Trimming shortened V by 3 bases and J by 1 base, and 9 bases separated the two germline ends. Germline V CDR1 and CDR2: SEHNR, FQNEAQ (reference sequence). Here the CDR3 reads CASSFRGQNTEAFF. In DNA, the CDR3 is TGTGCCAGCAGCTTTCGCGGACAGAACACTGAAGCTTTCTTT. The full variable domain, rest sourced from reference TRBV7-9 and TRBJ1-1, is DTGVSQNPRHKITKRGQNVTFRCDPISEHNRLYWYRQTLGQGPEFLTYFQNEAQLEKSRLLSDRFSAERPKGSFSTLEIQRTEQGDSAMYLCASSFRGQNTEAFFGQGTRLTVV.

This clonotype has only a few counts. The chain combines TRBV20-1 with TRBJ2-1; TRBD2 aligns across 11 bases. In germline, CDR1 is DFQATT, CDR2 SNEGSKA (reference sequence). Trimming at V came to 3 bases and at J to 1 base, leaving 2 bases not matched to a gene. The CDR3 has 15 residues. Here the CDR3 DNA reads TGCAGTGCTAGGACTAGCGGGACGTCCTACAATGAGCAGTTCTTC. It codes for CSARTSGTSYNEQFF.

This clonotype was seen only a few times. The chain links TRBV9 to TRBJ1-4; 8 nucleotides align to TRBD1. The V gene's germline CDR1 is SGDLS and CDR2 YYNGEE. This CDR3 spans 16 amino acids. V trimming: 4 bases; J trimming: 2 bases; junction bases outside the gene matches: 7. The chain's CDR3 is CASSLRTGKTNEKLFF. The CDR3 coding sequence is TGTGCCAGCAGCCTCCGGACAGGGAAGACTAATGAAAAACTGTTTTTT.

J is TRBJ2-1 and V is TRBV7-2; TRBD2 might be the D (5 bases). Germline lookup yields CDR1 SGHTA and CDR2 FQGNSA. V was clipped by 1 base and J by 0 bases, with 10 bases between them. This CDR3 has 16 amino acids. This chain's CDR3 is CASSLELGSSYNEQFF. In nucleotides, the CDR3 is TGTGCCAGCAGCTTAGAGTTGGGGAGCTCCTACAATGAGCAGTTCTTC.

The V and J genes are TRBV29-1 and TRBJ1-2, with TRBD1 matching over 7 bases. The trim removed 6 bases at V and 6 bases at J, leaving 10 bases unmatched. The CDR3 spans 13 residues. Per germline, CDR1 SQVTM and CDR2 ANQGSEA. CDR3 amino acids: CSVQRQGRHGYTF. The CDR3 DNA reads TGCAGCGTCCAACGACAGGGTCGGCATGGCTACACCTTC.